Listed below are T cell receptor beta chains from one sample, sequenced in a study of T cell changes during pregnancy in multiple sclerosis. Profiled with immunoSEQ multiplex PCR; TCRdb holds only in-frame clones, not every one. Among about 29,000 clones listed, around 94% were seen once. The sequenced sample was CD8+ T cells from peripheral blood mononuclear cells, obtained before pregnancy. The source of these receptors is a female donor with multiple sclerosis, enrolled in a pregnancy study. Each CDR3 is given with its conserved first and last residue. The D gene is left open where the match is weak. Size is stated for part of the rows, as once, few or many counts, or as a class when the clone is expanded.

TRBJ2-4	-	TRBD1	TRBV7-8	TGTGCCAGCAGCCCCTCGGGACAGATGGGTGACATTCAGTACTTC	CASSPSGQMGDIQYF
TRBJ1-1	-	TRBD1	TRBV27	TGTGCCAGCAGTTTAGGCAGGGGGGACACTGAAGCTTTCTTT	CASSLGRGDTEAFF
TRBJ2-1	-	-	TRBV5-1	TGCGCCAGCAGCTTGCCAGGGGCGGGGGAGAGGGCTGAGCAGTTCTTC	CASSLPGAGERAEQFF
TRBJ1-5	-	-	TRBV27	TGTGCCAGCAGTTTAGAGGCGGCAGACCAGCCCCAGCATTTT	CASSLEAADQPQHF
TRBJ2-7	-	TRBD1	TRBV5-8	TGTGCCAGCAGCTTGGGACAGGGCGGCTACGAGCAGTACTTC	CASSLGQGGYEQYF
TRBJ2-1	-	-	TRBV6-6	TGTGCCAGCAGTCCGGGACTCATCTACAATGAGCAGTTCTTC	CASSPGLIYNEQFF
TRBJ2-1	once	-	TRBV5-1	TGCGCCAGCAGCTTGGCCCAGGGCTACATTGAGCAGTTCTTC	CASSLAQGYIEQFF
TRBJ2-3	-	-	TRBV7-6	TGTGCCAGCAGCTCCCCTCTAGCCGGGTCTAGCACAGATACGCAGTATTTT	CASSSPLAGSSTDTQYF
TRBJ1-1	few	-	TRBV4-3	TGCGCCAGCAGCCAAGTATGGGCAGGGAACACTGAAGCTTTCTTT	CASSQVWAGNTEAFF
TRBJ1-5	once	-	TRBV7-9	TGTGCCAGCAGCTATGCCGGGACAAAGGAGCCCCAGCATTTT	CASSYAGTKEPQHF
TRBJ2-5	-	TRBD1	TRBV9	TGTGCCAGCAGCGTCGACAGGGAAGCAAGAGAGACCCAGTACTTC	CASSVDREARETQYF
TRBJ1-1	few	-	TRBV2	TGTGCCAGCAGACTAAGAGTGAACACTGAAGCTTTCTTT	CASRLRVNTEAFF
TRBJ2-3	-	TRBD2	TRBV7-9	TGTGCCAGCAGCTCCGGGACTAGCGGGAGGGCCACAGATACGCAGTATTTT	CASSSGTSGRATDTQYF
TRBJ1-1	-	TRBD1	TRBV7-2	TGTGCCAGCAGCTTAGTGGCAGGGGGGCCTGAAGCTTTCTTT	CASSLVAGGPEAFF
TRBJ1-2	-	-	TRBV5-4	TGTGCCAGCAGCTTGGGGGCTGTCCGAGGCTACACCTTC	CASSLGAVRGYTF
TRBJ2-7	-	TRBD2	TRBV7-2	TGTGCCAGCGGACTAGCTCCCCACGAGCAGTACTTC	CASGLAPHEQYF
TRBJ2-3	-	TRBD1	TRBV7-3	TGTGCCAGCAGCTTAGGGTTCGGCCTTACAGGGGGTAACACAGATACGCAGTATTTT	CASSLGFGLTGGNTDTQYF
TRBJ2-1	-	-	TRBV4-3	TGCGCCAGCAGCCAGGCCGGGACAACTTACAATGAGCAGTTCTTC	CASSQAGTTYNEQFF
TRBJ2-7	once	-	TRBV11-2	TGTGCCAGCAGCCCAGCGGCCCCGACCTACGAGCAGTACTTC	CASSPAAPTYEQYF
TRBJ1-1	-	-	TRBV6-5	TGTGCCAGCACCCACGGGGGGAAGACTGAAGCTTTCTTT	CASTHGGKTEAFF
TRBJ2-1	-	-	TRBV5-4	TGTGCCAGCAGCTTGGGATCGGGGGATCAGTTCTTC	CASSLGSGDQFF
TRBJ2-3	-	TRBD2	TRBV4-3	TGCGCCAGCAGCCCCCGGGACCGGGGGGACACAGATACGCAGTATTTT	CASSPRDRGDTDTQYF
TRBJ2-7	-	TRBD1	TRBV2	TGTGCCAGCAGCCGGGACAGGGGGCGCGAATTTTCCTACGAGCAGTACTTC	CASSRDRGREFSYEQYF
TRBJ1-4	-	-	TRBV9	TGTGCCAGCAGCGTAGCGGGGATTACTAATGAAAAACTGTTTTTT	CASSVAGITNEKLFF
TRBJ2-7	-	-	TRBV4-3	TGCGCCAGCAGCCCAGAAAGGACAGCATACGAGCAGTACTTC	CASSPERTAYEQYF
TRBJ2-7	-	-	TRBV9	TGTGCCAGCAGCGTAGCAGACAGCCCCCACGAGCAGTACTTC	CASSVADSPHEQYF
TRBJ2-1	-	TRBD2	TRBV13	TGTGCCAGCAGTGTCGGGACTACCCCCAATGAGCAGTTCTTC	CASSVGTTPNEQFF
TRBJ2-2	once	TRBD2	TRBV2	TGTGCCAGCAGTACAAGCGGGGGGACCGGGGAGCTGTTTTTT	CASSTSGGTGELFF
TRBJ2-1	-	-	TRBV28	TGTGCCAGCAGACGGGACTGGAGTGAGCAGTTCTTC	CASRRDWSEQFF
TRBJ2-6	-	TRBD1	TRBV9	TGTGCCAGCAGCGACGACAGGGATCCTCACAACGTCCTGACTTTC	CASSDDRDPHNVLTF
TRBJ1-1	-	-	TRBV11-3	TGTGCCAGCAGCTTATCCCAGAACACTGAAGCTTTCTTT	CASSLSQNTEAFF
TRBJ2-7	-	TRBD2	TRBV27	TGTGCCAGCAGTTATAGGGAGGGCCCCTACGAGCAGTACTTC	CASSYREGPYEQYF
TRBJ2-3	-	TRBD2	TRBV11-3	TGTGCCAGCAGCTTAAAGCGGGGGAGCACAGATACGCAGTATTTT	CASSLKRGSTDTQYF
TRBJ1-6	-	-	TRBV6-1	TGTGCCAGCAGTGAAGCCCCGCGGGCCCGGGATTCACCCCTCCACTTT	CASSEAPRARDSPLHF
TRBJ2-7	-	TRBD1	TRBV27	TGTGCCAGCAGTCTATCCGACAGGGGTTACGAGCAGTACTTC	CASSLSDRGYEQYF
TRBJ1-5	-	-	TRBV19	TGTGCCAGTAGTCCTCGGGGGGCCCGGGGGCCTTATAGCAATCAGCCCCAGCATTTT	CASSPRGARGPYSNQPQHF
TRBJ2-2	-	TRBD1	TRBV12-5	TGTGCTAGTGGTCCCCGGGACAGATCCACCGGGGAGCTGTTTTTT	CASGPRDRSTGELFF
TRBJ2-5	-	TRBD2	TRBV5-1	TGCGCCAGCAGCCCCACTAGCGGAGAGACCCAGTACTTC	CASSPTSGETQYF
TRBJ2-1	-	TRBD1	TRBV29-1	TGCAGCGTTTTTGACAGGGAAAGGGGATACAATGAGCAGTTCTTC	CSVFDRERGYNEQFF
TRBJ1-1	-	-	TRBV4-1	TGCGCCAGCAGCCAAGTTGGAGCAGATGAAGCTTTCTTT	CASSQVGADEAFF
TRBJ2-5	-	-	TRBV28	TGTGCCAGCAGGCGGCTGACAGGCGACGAGACCCAGTACTTC	CASRRLTGDETQYF
TRBJ1-1	-	-	TRBV4-1	TGCGCCAGCAGCCGGGGGGTTGAAGCTTTCTTT	CASSRGVEAFF
TRBJ2-5	-	TRBD1	TRBV2	TGTGCCAGCAGACCCAGGGACAGGGCTAAAGAGACCCAGTACTTC	CASRPRDRAKETQYF
TRBJ2-3	-	-	TRBV5-5	TGTGCCAGCAGCTTGTCTCGTGGCACAGATACGCAGTATTTT	CASSLSRGTDTQYF
TRBJ2-1	-	-	TRBV9	TGTGCCAGCAGCGTAGAACACTACAATGAGCAGTTCTTC	CASSVEHYNEQFF
TRBJ1-5	-	-	TRBV27	TGTGCCAGCAGTGACAGTTATAGCAATCAGCCCCAGCATTTT	CASSDSYSNQPQHF